A single sample is the source of the 3 T cell receptor beta chains below, sequenced in a study of blood T cells in healthy people across ages. A second roughly 7 to 11 cycle PCR used barcoded and J-beta primers. TCRdb reprocessed the 5' RACE reads with MiXCR, giving one entry per CDR3 protein. This sample yields about 1.5 million distinct CDR3 sequences, of which roughly 43% are seen a single time; under 5% belongs to the top ten. The sample comprised blood. All receptors come from a woman in her late teens or twenties in good health.

This chain joins TRBV5-1 and TRBJ1-1; 7 nucleotides match TRBD1. This CDR3 is 14 amino acids long. V lost 5 bases, J lost 1 base, and 5 bases stayed unmatched. CDR1 SGHRS and CDR2 YFSETQ come from the germline V gene. The CDR3 region is CASRPQGSNTEAFF. CDR3 in DNA: TGCGCCAGCAGACCACAGGGGTCGAACACTGAAGCTTTCTTT.

With regard to this clonotype: Just one base apart from a much larger clone, this may be a read error. V and J are TRBV9 and TRBJ2-7; weak D call: TRBD1 (5 bases). The V end lost 0 bases, the J end lost 4 bases, and 11 bases lay between the germline ends. Germline CDR1 reads SGDLS; CDR2 reads YYNGEE. The CDR3 extends over 14 amino acids. The CDR3 protein is CASSVGQSRYEQYF. CDR3 nucleotide sequence: TGTGCCAGCAGCGTAGGACAGTCTAGATACGAGCAGTACTTC. Supplemented by reference TRBV9 and TRBJ2-7, the full variable domain reads DSGVTQTPKHLITATGQRVTLRCSPRSGDLSVYWYQQSLDQGLQFLIQYYNGEERAKGNILERFSAQQFPDLHSELNLSSLELGDSALYFCASSVGQSRYEQYFGPGTRLTVT.

The gene calls are TRBV7-9 and TRBJ1-5; possible D gene TRBD1, 6 bases. The CDR3 loop spans 13 amino acids. The V end was cut by 6 bases, the J end by 5 bases, with 11 bases between. Germline loops: CDR1 SEHNR, CDR2 FQNEAQ (reference sequence). CDR3: CASRQDSYQPQHF. For the CDR3, the DNA is TGTGCCAGCAGACAGGACAGTTATCAGCCCCAGCATTTT. Combining the CDR3 with reference TRBV7-9 and TRBJ1-5 gives the whole variable domain DTGVSQNPRHKITKRGQNVTFRCDPISEHNRLYWYRQTLGQGPEFLTYFQNEAQLEKSRLLSDRFSAERPKGSFSTLEIQRTEQGDSAMYLCASRQDSYQPQHFGDGTRLSIL.